The next 4 T cell receptor beta chains were all read from a single sample in a study of control samples from healthy donors and cancer patients (dated by TCRdb to about 2020). The library was produced with the immunoSEQ multiplex PCR assay. In TCRdb, the immuneACCESS table is reduced to in-frame sequences with V and J assigned. These tables do not hold every clone; where another copy was compared, an unresolved V gene accounts for under half, and the others remain unexplained. Present in this sample are about 170,000 clones, over 85% of which were seen just once. Of the sample, roughly 4% falls within the top ten clones. Material for sequencing was blood. The receptors here all came from a woman aged 55-70 years in good health.

The rearrangement links TRBV4-3 to TRBJ2-7; either TRBD1 or TRBD2 may supply D (5 bases each). The CDR3 contains 15 residues. V lost 3 bases and J lost 5, with 17 bases in between. Looked up from germline, CDR1 is LGHNA and CDR2 is YSLEER. The CDR3 DNA reads as TGCGCCAGCAGCCAGAACCCCGGGGCCTGGGACGAGCAGTACTTC. Translated, it gives CASSQNPGAWDEQYF.

V is TRBV20-1 and J is TRBJ2-1; perhaps D is TRBD1 or TRBD2 (5 bases each). Germline V CDR1 and CDR2: DFQATT, SNEGSKA (reference sequence). Deletions cut 3 bases from V and 8 bases from J, with 8 bases between. There are 11 residues in the CDR3. In DNA, the CDR3 is TGCAGTGCTAGTTCGGGGCATGAGCAGTTCTTC. It codes for CSASSGHEQFF.

This clone has only a few counts. The chain links TRBV2 to TRBJ1-1, with TRBD1 as a possible D gene (6 bases). This CDR3 comprises 15 residues. Trimming stripped 5 bases from V and 0 bases from J, with 13 bases between. Looked up from germline, CDR1 is SNHLY and CDR2 is FYNNEI. CDR3: CASSRTEFMNTEAFF. CDR3 DNA: TGTGCCAGCAGTCGGACAGAGTTTATGAACACTGAAGCTTTCTTT.

The chain combines TRBV4-3 with TRBJ1-1, with D unclear. Per the germline V gene, CDR1 is LGHNA and CDR2 is YSLEER. V was pared by 1 base and J by 5 bases, with 5 bases between. The CDR3 covers 12 residues. Here the CDR3 reads CASSQVGTEAFF. CDR3 DNA: TGCGCCAGCAGCCAAGTAGGAACTGAAGCTTTCTTT.